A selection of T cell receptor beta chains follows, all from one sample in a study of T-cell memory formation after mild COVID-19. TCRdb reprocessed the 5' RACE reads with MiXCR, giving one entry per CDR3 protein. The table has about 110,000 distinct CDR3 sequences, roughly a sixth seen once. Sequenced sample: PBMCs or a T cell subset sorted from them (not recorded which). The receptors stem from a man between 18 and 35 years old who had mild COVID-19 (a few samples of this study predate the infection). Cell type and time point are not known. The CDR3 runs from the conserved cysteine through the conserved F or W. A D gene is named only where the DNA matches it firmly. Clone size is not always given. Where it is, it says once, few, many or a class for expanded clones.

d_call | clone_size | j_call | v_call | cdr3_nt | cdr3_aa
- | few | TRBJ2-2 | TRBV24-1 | TGTGCCACCAGTGGGGGGGCCCGCACCGGGGAGCTGTTTTTT | CATSGGARTGELFF
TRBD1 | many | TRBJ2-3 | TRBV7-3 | TGTGCCAGCAGCCCCCGACAGGGGGCAGATACGCAGTATTTT | CASSPRQGADTQYF
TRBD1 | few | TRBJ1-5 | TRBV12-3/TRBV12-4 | TGTGCCAGCAGTTTCGACAGGGGACAGCCCCAGCATTTT | CASSFDRGQPQHF
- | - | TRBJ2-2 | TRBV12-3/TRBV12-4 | TGTGCCAGCAGTTGGTTTGGCAGGGGGAACACCGGGGAGCTGTTTTTT | CASSWFGRGNTGELFF
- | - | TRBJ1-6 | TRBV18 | TGTGCCAGCTCACCAAGGCAGACAAATAATTCACCCCTCCACTTT | CASSPRQTNNSPLHF
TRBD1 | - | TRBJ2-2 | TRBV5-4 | TGTGCCAGCAGCCGAGGTGGCAGGGGGCGGATTGAGACCGGGGAGCTGTTTTTT | CASSRGGRGRIETGELFF
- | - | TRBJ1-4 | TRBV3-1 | TGTGCCAGCAGCCACTTATCGGGTGAAAAACTGTTTTTT | CASSHLSGEKLFF
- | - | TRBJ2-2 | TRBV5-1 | TGCGCCAGCAGCTTTACAGCCGCTGATTTCGGGGAGCTGTTTTTT | CASSFTAADFGELFF
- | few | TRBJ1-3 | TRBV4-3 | TGCGCCAGCAGCCTTGACGTTTTCTCTGGAAACACCATATATTTT | CASSLDVFSGNTIYF
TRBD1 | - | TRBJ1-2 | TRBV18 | TGTGCCAGCTCACCGGACAGGGAGTATGGCTACACCTTC | CASSPDREYGYTF
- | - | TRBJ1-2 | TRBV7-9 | TGTGCCAGCAGCTCTCTTGAGGAGGGCTACACCTTC | CASSSLEEGYTF
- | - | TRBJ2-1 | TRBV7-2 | TGTGCCAGCAGCTTGTTCGCCATGGCCCCCGAGCAGTTCTTC | CASSLFAMAPEQFF
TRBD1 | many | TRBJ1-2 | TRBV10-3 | TGTGCCATCAGTGATGTTGGGACAGATGTCTATGGCTACACCTTC | CAISDVGTDVYGYTF
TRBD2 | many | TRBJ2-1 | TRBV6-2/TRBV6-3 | TGTGCCAGCAGACGAGCGGGGGGTAGCCATGAGCAGTTCTTC | CASRRAGGSHEQFF
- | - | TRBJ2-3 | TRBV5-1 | TGCGCCAGCAGCCGATTCCGGGGGGCCGACACAGATACGCAGTATTTT | CASSRFRGADTDTQYF
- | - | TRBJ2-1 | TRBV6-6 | TGTGCCAGCAGTTACGTCTCTAGCAATGAGCAGTTCTTC | CASSYVSSNEQFF
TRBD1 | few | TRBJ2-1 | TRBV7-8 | TGTGCCAGCAGCATAACAGGGGACAATGAGCAGTTCTTC | CASSITGDNEQFF
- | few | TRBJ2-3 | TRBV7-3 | TGTGCCAGCAGCTTAAACTCGGGGGCCTACACAGATACGCAGTATTTT | CASSLNSGAYTDTQYF
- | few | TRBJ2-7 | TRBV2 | TGTGCCAGCAGTGAATCCTCCACAGGGTTGGGAGAGCAGTACTTC | CASSESSTGLGEQYF
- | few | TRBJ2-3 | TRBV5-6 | TGTGCCAGCAGCTTCAAGGGGGGAGGGAGCACAGATACGCAGTATTTT | CASSFKGGGSTDTQYF
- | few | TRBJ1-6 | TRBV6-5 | TGTGCCAGCAGTCCCCGGACAGATTCACCCCTCCACTTT | CASSPRTDSPLHF
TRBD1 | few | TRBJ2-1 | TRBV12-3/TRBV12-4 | TGTGCCAGCAGTTTTCGTTCCTTGGGACAGGGGAAACTACGAGGGGAGCAGTTCTTC | CASSFRSLGQGKLRGEQFF
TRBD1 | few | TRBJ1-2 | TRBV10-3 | TGTGCCATCAGTTCCGGACAGGGCACCTATGGCTACACCTTC | CAISSGQGTYGYTF
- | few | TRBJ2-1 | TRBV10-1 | TGCGCCAGCAGTAGGTCCGGGGGGCCCCTTCTGGAGTTCTTC | CASSRSGGPLLEFF
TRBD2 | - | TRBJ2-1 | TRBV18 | TGTGCCAGCTCACCAAGGACTAGCTCACGATCCTACAATGAGCAGTTCTTC | CASSPRTSSRSYNEQFF
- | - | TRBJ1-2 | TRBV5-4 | TGTGCCAGCAGCTCATGGACAGCCCCTTATGGCTACACCTTC | CASSSWTAPYGYTF
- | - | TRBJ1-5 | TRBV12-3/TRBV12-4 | TGTGCCAGCAGTTTAGGGTCGGGTGGCAATCAGCCCCAGCATTTT | CASSLGSGGNQPQHF
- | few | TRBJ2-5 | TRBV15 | TGTGCCACCAGCAGGGACCGGGGCGGGGAGACCCAGTACTTC | CATSRDRGGETQYF
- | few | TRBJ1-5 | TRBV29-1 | TGCAGCGTTGGCGGGGGATTGGGTCAGCCCCAGCATTTT | CSVGGGLGQPQHF
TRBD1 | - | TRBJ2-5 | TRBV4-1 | TGCGCCAGCAGCCAAGATGGACAGGGCGGTGAGACCCAGTACTTC | CASSQDGQGGETQYF
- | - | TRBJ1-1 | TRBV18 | TGTGCCAGCTCACCACAACAGGTGGGCACTGAAGCTTTCTTT | CASSPQQVGTEAFF
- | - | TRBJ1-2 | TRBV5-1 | TGCGCCAGCAGCCCGAGGACAGACGCCTATGGCTACACCTTC | CASSPRTDAYGYTF
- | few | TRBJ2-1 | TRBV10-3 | TGTGCCATCAGTGAGTCGACGACGGACGGGGATGAGCAGTTCTTC | CAISESTTDGDEQFF
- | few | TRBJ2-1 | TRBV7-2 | TGTGCCAGCAGCTTAGGGGAGCGTGAGCAGTTCTTC | CASSLGEREQFF
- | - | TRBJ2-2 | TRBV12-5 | TGTGCTAGTGGTTTCTTGTCCGGGGAGCTGTTTTTT | CASGFLSGELFF
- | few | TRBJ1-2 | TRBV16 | TGTGCCAGCAGCCAATCGTCAGGACGCTACACCTTC | CASSQSSGRYTF
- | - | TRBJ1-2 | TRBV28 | TGTGCCAGCAGATTGGTGACAGGTCGCTATGGCTACACCTTC | CASRLVTGRYGYTF
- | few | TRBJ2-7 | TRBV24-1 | TGTGCCACCTGGGGGCCCTACGAGCAGTACTTC | CATWGPYEQYF
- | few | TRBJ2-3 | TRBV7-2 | TGTGCCAGCAGCTTACAGGGGTCAGATACGCAGTATTTT | CASSLQGSDTQYF
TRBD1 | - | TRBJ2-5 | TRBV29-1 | TGCAGCGTTGAATTCGCGAGGGGGCGGGAGACCCAGTACTTC | CSVEFARGRETQYF
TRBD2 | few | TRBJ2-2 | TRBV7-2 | TGTGCCAGCAGCCGGACTAGCGGGGGCACCGGGGAGCTGTTTTTT | CASSRTSGGTGELFF
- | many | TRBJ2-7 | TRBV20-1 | TGCAGTGCTAGTGGGGATCCTTTTGGGCAGTACTTC | CSASGDPFGQYF
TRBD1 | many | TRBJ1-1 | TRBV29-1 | TGCAGCGGGACAGGGGGCTGGGGTATGAACACTGAAGCTTTCTTT | CSGTGGWGMNTEAFF
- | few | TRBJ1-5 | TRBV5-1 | TGCGCCAGCAGCTTGGTAGGGGGAGATCAGCCCCAGCATTTT | CASSLVGGDQPQHF
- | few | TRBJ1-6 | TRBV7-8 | TGTGCCAGCAGCTTAGCGGAATCGGGGGCACCCCTCCACTTT | CASSLAESGAPLHF
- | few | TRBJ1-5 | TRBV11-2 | TGTGCCAGCAGCTTAAAGGGGTTGAAAGATCAGCCCCAGCATTTT | CASSLKGLKDQPQHF
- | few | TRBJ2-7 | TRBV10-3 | TGTGCCATCCGCCGCCCAGTCTCCTACGAGCAGTACTTC | CAIRRPVSYEQYF
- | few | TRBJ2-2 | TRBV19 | TGTGCCAGTAGTATTGCGACAGGCTGGCGGACCGGGGAGCTGTTTTTT | CASSIATGWRTGELFF
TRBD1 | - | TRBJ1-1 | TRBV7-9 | TGTGCCAGCAGCTTATGGACAGGGAATAGAGTAAGGGACACTGAAGCTTTCTTT | CASSLWTGNRVRDTEAFF
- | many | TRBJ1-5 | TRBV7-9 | TGTGCCAGCAGCTTACAGGGCAATCAGCCCCAGCATTTT | CASSLQGNQPQHF